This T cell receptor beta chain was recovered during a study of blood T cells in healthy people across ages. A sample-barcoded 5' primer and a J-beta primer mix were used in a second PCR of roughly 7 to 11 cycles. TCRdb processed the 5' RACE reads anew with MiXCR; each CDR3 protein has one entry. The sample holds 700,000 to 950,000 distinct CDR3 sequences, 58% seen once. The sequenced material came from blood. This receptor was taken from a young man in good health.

The CDR3 DNA is TGTGCCAGCAGCCAGGGTTCCGTCGCCCAGTACTTC. Translation: CASSQGSVAQYF. V usage is TRBV4-2 and J usage is TRBJ2-4, with D uncertain. Trimming stripped 3 bases from V and 13 bases from J, with 13 bases between. The CDR3 length is 12 residues. Looked up from germline, CDR1 is LGHNA and CDR2 is YNFKEQ.